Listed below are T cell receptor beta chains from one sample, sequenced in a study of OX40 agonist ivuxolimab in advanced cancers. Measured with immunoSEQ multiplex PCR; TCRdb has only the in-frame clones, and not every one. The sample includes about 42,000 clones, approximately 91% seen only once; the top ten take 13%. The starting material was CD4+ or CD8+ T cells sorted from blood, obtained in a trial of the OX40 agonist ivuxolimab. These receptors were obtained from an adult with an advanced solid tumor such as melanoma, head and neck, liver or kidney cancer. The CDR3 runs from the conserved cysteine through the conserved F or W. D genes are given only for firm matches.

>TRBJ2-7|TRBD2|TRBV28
TGTGCCAGCAGTTTAGCAACTAGCGGGCGGTACTTC
CASSLATSGRYF
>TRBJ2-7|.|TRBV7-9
TGTGCCAGCAGCTTGGTAAACTCCTACGAGCAGTACTTC
CASSLVNSYEQYF
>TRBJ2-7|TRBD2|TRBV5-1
TGCGCCAGCAGCAAGAAGCGGGGGAGTGAGCAGTACTTC
CASSKKRGSEQYF
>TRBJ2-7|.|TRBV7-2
TGTGCCAGCAGCTTATATTCTGTTTACGAGCAGTACTTC
CASSLYSVYEQYF
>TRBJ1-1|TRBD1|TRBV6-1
TGTGCCAGCAGTGAATATGCAGGGGGCAGTGGGAAAACTGAAGCTTTCTTT
CASSEYAGGSGKTEAFF
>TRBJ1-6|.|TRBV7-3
TGTGCCAGCAGCAATCCAAATTCACCCCTCCACTTT
CASSNPNSPLHF
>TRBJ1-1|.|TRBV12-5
TGTGCTAGTGGTTCCCCGAATAGAACTGAAGCTTTCTTT
CASGSPNRTEAFF
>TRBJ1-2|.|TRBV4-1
TGCGCCAGCAGCCAAGATGGCAGAAACTATGGCTACACCTTC
CASSQDGRNYGYTF
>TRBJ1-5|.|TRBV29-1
TGCAGCGTCAGAGAGGGGAACCAGCCCCAGCATTTT
CSVREGNQPQHF
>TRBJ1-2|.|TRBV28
TGTGCCAGCACTCGCATCAGGAATTATGGCTACACCTTC
CASTRIRNYGYTF
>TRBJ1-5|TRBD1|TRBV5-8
TGTGCCAGCAGCAAAGGGACAGGGGGCAAGCAGCCCCAGCATTTT
CASSKGTGGKQPQHF
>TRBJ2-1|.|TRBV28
TGTGCCAGCAGGGGGGGCATATCCTACAATGAGCAGTTCTTC
CASRGGISYNEQFF
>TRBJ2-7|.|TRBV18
TGTGCCAGCTCACCACTTCTCGAGGACCACGAGCAGCACTTC
CASSPLLEDHEQHF